Following are 16 T cell receptor beta chains from one sample sequenced in a study of identical twins. TCRdb called the 5' RACE reads again in MiXCR, with one record for every CDR3 protein. The top ten hold approximately 3% of the sample, which has around 250,000 distinct CDR3 sequences, roughly 8% seen once. These data were likewise used in another study, on yellow fever vaccine responses in identical twins.

Sequenced: CD8+ T cells sorted from blood. All receptors derive from a woman aged 18-29 years in good health.

V gene TRBV15 combines with J gene TRBJ1-1; a possible D gene is TRBD1 (6 bases). Germline CDR1 and CDR2: LNHNV and YYDKDF (reference sequence). V was pared by 4 bases and J by 3 bases, with 12 bases between. CDR3 length: 14 residues. The CDR3 protein is CATSIEGEYTEAFF. In DNA form, the CDR3 reads TGTGCCACCAGCATCGAGGGGGAATACACTGAAGCTTTCTTT. The full variable domain, in which reference TRBV15 and TRBJ1-1 provide the parts outside the CDR3, is DAMVIQNPRYQVTQFGKPVTLSCSQTLNHNVMYWYQQKSSQAPKLLFHYYDKDFNNEADTPDNFQSRRPNTSFCFLDIRSPGLGDTAMYLCATSIEGEYTEAFFGQGTRLTVV.

V usage is TRBV30 and J usage is TRBJ2-1; 9 bases match TRBD1. The J segment lost 8 bases and the V segment lost 3 bases, leaving 5 bases of the junction unmatched. In germline, CDR1 is GTSNPN, CDR2 SVGIG (reference sequence). The CDR3 covers 13 residues. The CDR3 nucleotides read TGTGCCTGGAGCACTAGGACAGGGGATGAGCAGTTCTTC. Translated, it gives CAWSTRTGDEQFF.

The chain links TRBV12-3 or TRBV12-4 to TRBJ2-2; a possible D gene is TRBD2 (5 bases). With 5 bases removed from V and 6 bases from J, the gap between germline ends came to 10 bases. This CDR3 has 13 amino acids. The CDR3 reads CASSPPGSGELFF. The DNA for the CDR3 is TGTGCCAGCAGTCCCCCGGGGTCCGGGGAGCTGTTTTTT.

There are a few counts of this clonotype. The chain joins TRBV3-1 to TRBJ2-3; possible D gene TRBD2, 6 bases. The germline V gene encodes CDR1 LGHDT and CDR2 YNNKEL (reference sequence). This CDR3 has 18 residues. V shed 1 base and J shed 2 bases, with 19 bases lying between them. The CDR3, as DNA: TGTGCCAGCAGCCAAGGACTAGGTTCGGGTCTCGCCACAGATACGCAGTATTTT. It translates to CASSQGLGSGLATDTQYF.

This clonotype has more than one count but fewer than ten. The rearrangement links TRBV29-1 to TRBJ1-1; no clear D gene. V shed 4 bases and J shed 0 bases, with 9 bases lying between them. Per the germline V gene, CDR1 is SQVTM and CDR2 is ANQGSEA. CDR3 size: 13 residues. In DNA, the CDR3 is TGCAGCGTTGTCCCGGCCCTGAACACTGAAGCTTTCTTT. Its translation is CSVVPALNTEAFF.

This clonotype occurred a few times. The chain joins TRBV11-1 to TRBJ2-1; D is perhaps TRBD1 (6 bases). CDR1 is SGHAT, CDR2 FQDESV, per germline (reference sequence). Trimming cost V 2 bases and J 8 bases, with 25 bases left between them. This CDR3 contains 18 residues. In nucleotides, the CDR3 is TGTGCCAGCAGCTTACCTCGGGACACCAAACCTACCCGGGATGAGCAGTTCTTC. Translation: CASSLPRDTKPTRDEQFF.

In this sample, this clonotype turned up many times. The J gene is TRBJ2-2, the V gene TRBV20-1; 8 bases line up with TRBD2. V trimming: 1 base; J trimming: 0 bases; junction bases outside the gene matches: 10. Germline V CDR1 and CDR2: DFQATT, SNEGSKA (reference sequence). This CDR3 has 18 amino acids. CDR3 sequence reads: CSARADAAGGSNTGELFF. In DNA form, the CDR3 reads TGCAGTGCTAGAGCCGATGCCGCGGGAGGTTCGAACACCGGGGAGCTGTTTTTT.

This clonotype has more than one count but fewer than ten. V usage is TRBV5-1 and J usage is TRBJ2-3; 8 bases line up with TRBD1. Unmatched junction bases numbered 8, after V lost 0 bases and J lost 5 bases. CDR1 and CDR2 (germline): SGHRS, YFSETQ. The CDR3 totals 16 residues. The CDR3 DNA reads TGCGCCAGCAGCTTGGTTCGAGACAGGGGTGGAGATACGCAGTATTTT. Translated, it gives CASSLVRDRGGDTQYF.

Ten or more counts support this clonotype. The chain is built from TRBV20-1 and TRBJ2-1, with D unresolved. Trimming shortened V by 0 bases and J by 1 base, and 10 bases separated the two germline ends. There are 15 residues in the CDR3. The germline V gene encodes CDR1 DFQATT and CDR2 SNEGSKA (reference sequence). The CDR3: CSARDMALSYNEQFF. Written as DNA, the CDR3 is TGCAGTGCTAGAGATATGGCCTTATCCTACAATGAGCAGTTCTTC.

This clonotype was detected many times. This chain connects TRBV6-5 to TRBJ1-2; 7 bases align to TRBD1. V was clipped by 0 bases and J by 2 bases; unmatched bases: 0. Germline V gene lookup returns CDR1 MNHEY and CDR2 SVGAGI. CDR3 length equals 14 residues. Here the CDR3 DNA reads TGTGCCAGCAGTTACTCGGGACAGAACTATGGCTACACCTTC. It is translated as CASSYSGQNYGYTF.

This clonotype was counted many times. The J gene is TRBJ2-1, the V gene TRBV5-1; 7 bases fit TRBD2. V dropped 1 base and J dropped 8; count of bases not matched to a gene: 9. CDR1 is SGHRS, CDR2 YFSETQ, per germline. The CDR3 contains 15 residues. CDR3 loop: CASSLRSSGTDEQFF. Here the CDR3 DNA reads TGCGCCAGCAGCTTGAGGTCTAGCGGAACCGATGAGCAGTTCTTC.

This clonotype was picked up a small number of times. V and J are TRBV14 and TRBJ2-1; maybe TRBD1 (5 bases). With 0 bases removed from V and 2 bases from J, the gap between germline ends came to 11 bases. The germline gives CDR1 SGHDN, CDR2 FVKESK. This CDR3 has 16 amino acids. CDR3 in DNA: TGTGCCAGCAGCCAAGATAGGGGTTTCCCCTACAATGAGCAGTTCTTC. Amino acid sequence: CASSQDRGFPYNEQFF. The full variable domain, its missing parts supplied by reference TRBV14 and TRBJ2-1, is EAGVTQFPSHSVIEKGQTVTLRCDPISGHDNLYWYRRVMGKEIKFLLHFVKESKQDESGMPNNRFLAERTGGTYSTLKVQPAELEDSGVYFCASSQDRGFPYNEQFFGPGTRLTVL.

This clonotype occurred a few times. The chain links TRBV3-1 to TRBJ2-2; 9 nucleotides line up with TRBD2. The V gene's germline CDR1 is LGHDT and CDR2 YNNKEL (reference sequence). This CDR3 has 16 amino acids. The ends lost 8 bases at V and 4 bases at J; junction bases unmatched: 11. The CDR3 region is CASGKLAGGTTGELFF. The DNA for the CDR3 is TGTGCCAGCGGGAAGTTGGCGGGGGGGACCACCGGGGAGCTGTTTTTT.

The sample holds many counts of this clonotype. In nucleotides, the CDR3 is TGTGCCACCAGCAGTTCCCTAGCTCCAGATACGCAGTATTTT. Amino acid sequence: CATSSSLAPDTQYF. J is TRBJ2-3 and V is TRBV15; a possible D gene is TRBD2 (5 bases). The CDR3 length is 14 residues. Trimming shortened V by 3 bases and J by 4 bases, and 11 bases separated the two germline ends. The germline gives CDR1 LNHNV, CDR2 YYDKDF (reference sequence).

This clonotype was found many times. The chain has TRBV4-1 and TRBJ1-1, with D possibly TRBD1 on 6 matching bases. CDR1 and CDR2 from the germline V gene are MGHRA and YSYEKL. With 0 bases removed from V and 3 bases from J, the gap between germline ends came to 11 bases. This CDR3 region has 15 residues. The CDR3: CASSQDNAGDTEAFF. The CDR3 nucleotides read TGCGCCAGCAGCCAAGATAATGCAGGGGACACTGAAGCTTTCTTT.

This clonotype appeared many times. V and J are TRBV7-2 and TRBJ2-7; 8 bases agree with TRBD1. This CDR3 region has 12 residues. With V trimmed by 6 bases and J by 5 bases, 3 bases remained unmatched. Looked up from germline, CDR1 is SGHTA and CDR2 is FQGNSA. CDR3 loop: CASRQGADEQYF. CDR3 bases: TGTGCCAGCAGGCAGGGGGCTGACGAGCAGTACTTC.